This T cell receptor (beta chain) was sequenced in a study of T cell responses to AZD1222 COVID-19 vaccine. The study, taken as a whole, reports: Spike-specific TCR breadth and depth went up after people got two AZD1222 doses.

TCRdb keeps only in-frame clones here, not all; method: immunoSEQ multiplex PCR. This sample carries around 92,000 clones, roughly 88% of them seen once, and the ten largest clones take approximately 22%. The CDR3 spans 13 residues. Losses at the gene ends were 4 bases for V and 10 bases for J; bases not matched to a gene: 4. This clone has a single count. Its antigen is as yet unknown. Sample: peripheral blood, taken on day 0 of AZD1222 vaccination. The V call is TRBV12-3 or TRBV12-4, the J call TRBJ1-6; 7 nucleotides agree with TRBD1. The sequence came from an adult in good health. CDR3 protein: CASSSQGGSPLHF. CDR3 bases: TGTGCCAGCAGTTCTCAAGGGGGCTCACCCCTCCACTTT.